Below are 27 T cell receptor beta chains sequenced from a single sample in a study of a mutant IDH1 vaccine in newly diagnosed glioma (dated by TCRdb to 2020 to 2022). The library came from the immunoSEQ multiplex PCR assay. What TCRdb holds here is the immuneACCESS table cut down to in-frame rearrangements. Part of the clones is not present; checked against another copy, under half of the missing clones reflect an unresolved V gene, and the others are unexplained. The sample table lists about 45,000 clones, 85% to 95% of them with a count of one. Jointly, the top ten make up roughly 2.4% of the sample. These receptors have no identified antigens. The time point label, as the study defines it: week 35, safety follow-up. Each vaccine dose, consisting of 300 ug of a 20-mer mutant IDH1 peptide in Montanide, was administered subcutaneously with topical imiquimod. The source was PBMCs, collected from a glioma patient whose treatment included an IDH1 peptide vaccine. These receptors came from a man in his forties or fifties with glioma.

The chain employs TRBV5-4 and TRBJ1-1, with D tentatively TRBD1 (5 bases). Germline V gives CDR1 SGHNT, CDR2 YYREEE (reference sequence). The V end was cut by 0 bases, the J end by 1 base, with 7 bases between. This CDR3 contains 14 residues. The CDR3 region is CASSLGQRNTEAFF. As DNA, the CDR3 is TGTGCCAGCAGCTTGGGACAGCGGAACACTGAAGCTTTCTTT.

The genes are TRBV4-3 and TRBJ2-7; 8 nucleotides line up with TRBD1. The CDR3 is 15 residues long. Germline V CDR1 and CDR2: LGHNA, YSLEER. After removal of 5 bases from V and 3 bases from J, the junction contained 9 bases not matched to a gene. This CDR3 is CASSLRQGSFYEQYF. DNA of the CDR3: TGCGCCAGCAGCTTACGACAGGGGTCATTCTACGAGCAGTACTTC.

The J gene is TRBJ1-6, the V gene TRBV28; maybe TRBD1 (5 bases). CDR3 length: 15 amino acids. V gave up 7 bases and J gave up 0 bases, with 10 bases separating them. Per germline, CDR1 MDHEN and CDR2 SYDVKM. The CDR3 spells CASTPGSSYNSPLHF. The CDR3 coding sequence is TGTGCCAGCACACCAGGGAGCTCCTATAATTCACCCCTCCACTTT. Using reference TRBV28 and TRBJ1-6 for the parts outside the CDR3, the full variable domain is DVKVTQSSRYLVKRTGEKVFLECVQDMDHENMFWYRQDPGLGLRLIYFSYDVKMKEKGDIPEGYSVSREKKERFSLILESASTNQTSMYLCASTPGSSYNSPLHFGNGTRLTVT.

The chain is built from TRBV2 and TRBJ2-2, with unresolved D. V lost 3 bases and J lost 5, with 10 bases in between. CDR3 length equals 14 residues. The germline CDR1 and CDR2 sequences are SNHLY and FYNNEI. The CDR3 nucleotides are TGTGCCAGCAGTGAGATGTGGTTGACCGGGGAGCTGTTTTTT. Its translation is CASSEMWLTGELFF.

The chain recombines TRBV29-1 with TRBJ2-3; 10 nucleotides line up with TRBD1. The CDR3 has 14 amino acids. Germline CDR1 reads SQVTM; CDR2 reads ANQGSEA. J gave up 3 bases and V 6 bases, and 6 bases lay outside the gene matches. The CDR3 bases are TGCAGCGTCACCGGGACAGGGGTTACAGATACGCAGTATTTT. Protein: CSVTGTGVTDTQYF.

The count of this clone is one. V gene TRBV6-4 combines with J gene TRBJ1-2; D uncertain. Germline loops: CDR1 MRHNA, CDR2 SNTAGT. V was trimmed by 5 bases and J by 6 bases, leaving 10 bases between them. This CDR3 has 12 amino acids. In DNA form, the CDR3 reads TGTGCCAGCAGTTTGAGCGGGAATGGCTACACCTTC. It specifies CASSLSGNGYTF.

The CDR3 DNA follows: TGTGCCAGCAGCCAGACAGGGGGCAATCAGCCCCAGCATTTT. Protein sequence: CASSQTGGNQPQHF. The chain has TRBV7-8 and TRBJ1-5; 8 positions agree with TRBD1. The CDR3 spans 14 residues. J gave up 2 bases and V 5 bases, and 2 bases lay outside the gene matches. The germline V gene encodes CDR1 SGHVS and CDR2 FQNEAQ.

CDR3 protein: CASSLLLGHEQFF. The CDR3 DNA reads as TGTGCCAGCAGCTTACTTCTAGGGCATGAGCAGTTCTTC. The chain has TRBV7-2 and TRBJ2-1; no reliable D call. Trimming removed 2 bases at V and 8 bases at J, with 10 bases between. The CDR3 consists of 13 residues. Looked up from germline, CDR1 is SGHTA and CDR2 is FQGNSA.

This rearrangement joins TRBV7-6 to TRBJ2-3; D gene ambiguous. Germline assignment: CDR1 SGHVS and CDR2 FNYEAQ. The CDR3 sequence is 16 residues long. V was shortened by 1 base and J by 0 bases, with 11 bases between the two germline ends. CDR3 nucleotides: TGTGCCAGCAGCTTAGATCGGCAAACTAGCACAGATACGCAGTATTTT. It yields the protein CASSLDRQTSTDTQYF.

The chain carries TRBV14 and TRBJ1-1; D is unclear. The germline V gene has CDR1 SGHDN and CDR2 FVKESK. This CDR3 has 17 residues. Trimming shortened V by 0 bases and J by 2 bases, and 16 bases separated the two germline ends. In DNA form, the CDR3 reads TGTGCCAGCAGCCAAGAGTTACTTCGAGACGGAAACACTGAAGCTTTCTTT. Translated, it gives CASSQELLRDGNTEAFF.

The chain is built from TRBV2 and TRBJ1-3; D ambiguous. The V end lost 2 bases, the J end lost 0 bases, and 8 bases lay between the germline ends. Germline V gene sequence: CDR1 SNHLY, CDR2 FYNNEI. The length of the CDR3 is 15 residues. The CDR3 DNA is TGTGCCAGCAGTGAATCCCCGGCCTCTGGAAACACCATATATTTT. Translation gives CASSESPASGNTIYF.

The chain is built from TRBV15 and TRBJ2-5; 9 bases agree with TRBD1. V was pared by 1 base and J by 5 bases, with 11 bases of the junction left unmatched. Germline CDR1 LNHNV, CDR2 YYDKDF (reference sequence). This CDR3 spans 17 amino acids. The CDR3 reads CATSRAPQGTGSETQYF. The CDR3 DNA follows: TGTGCCACCAGCAGAGCCCCACAAGGGACAGGGTCCGAGACCCAGTACTTC.

The rearrangement joins TRBV5-1 to TRBJ1-5; D unclear. This CDR3 contains 13 residues. The germline gives CDR1 SGHRS, CDR2 YFSETQ. Trimming left V 0 bases short and J 6 bases short, with 7 bases between. Here the CDR3 reads CASSLGTSQPQHF. The CDR3 nucleotides are TGCGCCAGCAGCTTGGGGACCAGTCAGCCCCAGCATTTT.

The V and J genes are TRBV4-1 and TRBJ1-2; 9 bases fit TRBD1. Germline V CDR1 and CDR2: MGHRA, YSYEKL. The length of the CDR3 is 18 residues. V shed 3 bases, J shed 6 bases, and the junction held 17 bases outside the gene matches. CDR3 in amino acids: CASSHAGMRDREFDGYTF. DNA for the CDR3: TGCGCCAGCAGCCACGCAGGGATGAGGGACAGGGAATTCGATGGCTACACCTTC.

V usage is TRBV29-1 and J usage is TRBJ2-3; tentative D call: TRBD2 (5 bases). This CDR3 has 15 residues. V dropped 1 base and J dropped 1 base, with 12 bases sitting between them. CDR1 SQVTM and CDR2 ANQGSEA come from the germline V gene. CDR3 in DNA: TGCAGCGTTGAAGTGTATCCCGGGGGCACAGATACGCAGTATTTT. Its translation is CSVEVYPGGTDTQYF.

This clone was recorded once. The chain joins TRBV15 to TRBJ1-5; D ambiguous. CDR1 and CDR2 from the germline V gene are LNHNV and YYDKDF (reference sequence). V was clipped by 0 bases and J by 4 bases, with 1 base between them. CDR3 length equals 12 residues. CDR3 in DNA: TGTGCCACCAGCAGAGATAATCAGCCCCAGCATTTT. It translates to CATSRDNQPQHF.

The rearrangement links TRBV15 to TRBJ1-5; possibly TRBD1 for D (5 bases). V lost 5 bases, J lost 6 bases, and 20 bases lay in between. The CDR3 length is 16 residues. Germline-derived CDR1 and CDR2 are LNHNV and YYDKDF (reference sequence). CDR3 DNA sequence: TGTGCCACCAGCGCCCAGGGAGATGGTATGGGTCAGCCCCAGCATTTT. Protein: CATSAQGDGMGQPQHF.

The rearrangement uses TRBV15 and TRBJ2-2, with 12 positions matching TRBD1. V shed 3 bases, J shed 6 bases, and the junction held 5 bases outside the gene matches. The CDR3 contains 16 residues. CDR1 and CDR2 from the germline V gene are LNHNV and YYDKDF (reference sequence). The CDR3 DNA follows: TGTGCCACCAGCAGGGGGGGGACAGGGGGCCCCGGGGAGCTGTTTTTT. It translates to CATSRGGTGGPGELFF.

The CDR3 DNA sequence: TGCGCCAGCCGACCGACAGGGGCCCAAGAGACCCAGTACTTC. The encoded protein is CASRPTGAQETQYF. The rearrangement links TRBV5-1 to TRBJ2-5; TRBD1 matches at 8 bases. The V and J ends lost 7 bases and 1 base, in that order; junction bases with no gene match: 6. The CDR3 runs to 14 residues. Germline V gives CDR1 SGHRS, CDR2 YFSETQ.

This chain uses TRBV9 with TRBJ2-5, with D possibly TRBD2 on 6 matching bases. Germline CDR1 SGDLS, CDR2 YYNGEE. Trimming shortened V by 0 bases and J by 2 bases, and 14 bases separated the two germline ends. The CDR3 extends over 16 amino acids. The CDR3 protein is CASSVGRRDRQETQYF. Here the CDR3 DNA reads TGTGCCAGCAGCGTAGGAAGGCGGGATAGACAAGAGACCCAGTACTTC.

The chain links TRBV29-1 to TRBJ2-5, with 8 bases fitting TRBD2. The germline CDR1 and CDR2 sequences are SQVTM and ANQGSEA. This CDR3 spans 15 amino acids. V was clipped by 6 bases and J by 5 bases; unmatched bases: 14. DNA for the CDR3: TGCAGCGTGCCCGGGGCGGCGGGGGGCTTGGAGACCCAGTACTTC. Translation gives CSVPGAAGGLETQYF.

CDR3 bases: TGTGCCAGCAGCTTGGTCGGGGAAGGTGAAAAACTGTTTTTT. As protein: CASSLVGEGEKLFF. V is TRBV5-5 and J is TRBJ1-4; D gene uncertain. This CDR3 is built from 14 residues. V was pared by 0 bases and J by 7 bases, with 10 bases between. The germline CDR1 and CDR2 sequences are SGHKS and YYEKEE (reference sequence).

V and J are TRBV11-2 and TRBJ2-7, with a tentative D call TRBD1 (6 bases). Per germline, CDR1 SGHAT and CDR2 FQNNGV. CDR3 length: 15 residues. V shed 5 bases and J shed 4 bases, with 18 bases lying between them. The CDR3 spells CASSLEDSFLYEQYF. The CDR3 DNA follows: TGTGCCAGCAGCCTCGAGGACAGCTTTTTATACGAGCAGTACTTC.

The chain couples TRBV19 to TRBJ2-1; 7 positions agree with TRBD2. V lost 5 bases and J lost 8; bases outside the gene matches: 0. Germline V gives CDR1 LNHDA, CDR2 SQIVND (reference sequence). The length of the CDR3 is 11 residues. CDR3 residues: CASSAGDEQFF. CDR3 coding DNA: TGTGCCAGTAGTGCGGGGGATGAGCAGTTCTTC.

The chain employs TRBV9 and TRBJ2-3; D unresolved. Germline values: CDR1 SGDLS, CDR2 YYNGEE. Trimming left V 2 bases short and J 4 bases short, with 8 bases between. The CDR3 has 13 residues. CDR3 amino acids: CASSVQVADTQYF. The CDR3 coding sequence is TGTGCCAGCAGCGTCCAAGTAGCAGATACGCAGTATTTT. The full variable domain, its missing parts supplied by reference TRBV9 and TRBJ2-3, is DSGVTQTPKHLITATGQRVTLRCSPRSGDLSVYWYQQSLDQGLQFLIQYYNGEERAKGNILERFSAQQFPDLHSELNLSSLELGDSALYFCASSVQVADTQYFGPGTRLTVL.

The chain joins TRBV6-1 to TRBJ1-2; D remains ambiguous. Trimming stripped 6 bases from V and 6 bases from J, with 14 bases between. This CDR3 has 13 amino acids. The germline CDR1 and CDR2 sequences are MNHNS and SASEGT. The CDR3 region is CASSAIDIHGYTF. The CDR3 region has the DNA TGTGCCAGCAGCGCAATAGACATACATGGCTACACCTTC.

This clone was seen once. The chain has TRBV5-1 and TRBJ2-7; a possible D gene is TRBD1 (5 bases). Germline V gene lookup returns CDR1 SGHRS and CDR2 YFSETQ. Trimming pared 2 bases from V and 5 bases from J, leaving 11 bases between. This CDR3 region has 13 residues. The CDR3 DNA follows: TGCGCCAGCAGCTTACAGGATTTCGACGAGCAGTACTTC. Encoded protein: CASSLQDFDEQYF.